The sequence of this TCR beta chain was determined in a study of breast tumors, draining lymph nodes, adjacent tissues. General observations from the study: Findings are consistent with lymph node origin and intratumoral expansion of most tumor T cells.

This clonotype was detected ten times or more. What it recognizes is unknown. Axillary draining lymph nodes of breast cancer patients supplied the node samples. V dropped 5 bases and J dropped 5; count of bases not matched to a gene: 6. Germline loops: CDR1 MNHNY, CDR2 SVGAGI (reference sequence). The CDR3 has 14 amino acids. MiXCR, applied by TCRdb to the multiplex PCR reads, yields one record per CDR3 protein. The data show tens of thousands of distinct CDR3 sequences, over 25% seen once. This chain connects TRBV6-6 to TRBJ2-5; 9 nucleotides line up with TRBD1. The material sequenced was axillary lymph node tissue. The sequence came from a female donor with breast cancer. Some clones in this sample may be carry-over from other donors' samples. The CDR3 here is CASSSTGGGETQYF. DNA for the CDR3: TGTGCCAGCAGTAGCACAGGGGGCGGGGAGACCCAGTACTTC.